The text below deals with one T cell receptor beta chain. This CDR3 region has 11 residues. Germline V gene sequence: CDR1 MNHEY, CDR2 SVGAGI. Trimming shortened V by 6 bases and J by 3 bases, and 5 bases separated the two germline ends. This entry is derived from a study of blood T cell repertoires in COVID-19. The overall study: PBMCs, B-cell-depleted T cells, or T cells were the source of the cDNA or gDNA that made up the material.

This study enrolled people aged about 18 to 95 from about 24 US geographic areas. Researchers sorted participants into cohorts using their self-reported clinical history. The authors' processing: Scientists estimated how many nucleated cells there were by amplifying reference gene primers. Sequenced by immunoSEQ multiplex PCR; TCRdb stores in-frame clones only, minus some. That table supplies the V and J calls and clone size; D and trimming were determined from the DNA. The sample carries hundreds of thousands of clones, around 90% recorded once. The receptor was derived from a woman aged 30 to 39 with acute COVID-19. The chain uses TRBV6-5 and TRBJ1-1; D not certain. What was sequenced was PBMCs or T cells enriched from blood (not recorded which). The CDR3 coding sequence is TGTGCCAGCAGCTATTACACTGAAGCTTTCTTT. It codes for CASSYYTEAFF.